The T cell receptor (beta chain) under discussion was sequenced for a study of T cell responses to AZD1222 COVID-19 vaccine. The CDR3 sequence is 13 residues long. Trimming shortened V by 3 bases and J by 6 bases, and 11 bases separated the two germline ends. Germline V gene data show CDR1 as KGHSH and CDR2 as LQKENI. Remarks on this clone: What it recognizes is unknown.

Some clones are missing from TCRdb's copy, which holds only in-frame ones; the method was immunoSEQ multiplex PCR. The sample has 110,000 or so clones, around 87% seen once; the top ten hold 5.2%. General study points: Unmutated variant regions are reportedly targeted by nearly half of spike-specific TCRs. Seropositive at baseline were only six AZD1222 recipients.

V gene TRBV18 combines with J gene TRBJ2-5; maybe TRBD1 (6 bases). The receptor was derived from an adult in good health. The sequences come from peripheral blood, collected on day 0 of AZD1222 vaccination. Written as DNA, the CDR3 is TGTGCCAGCTCACCCCAGGGGTGGCAGACCCAGTACTTC. Translating gives CASSPQGWQTQYF.